The 6 T cell receptor beta chains listed next were all sequenced from one sample in a study of blood T cell repertoires in COVID-19. Produced via immunoSEQ multiplex PCR; TCRdb's table is partial and in-frame only. The table includes about 340,000 clones, around 83% detected once. The sequenced sample consisted of peripheral blood. Source of these receptors: a young man with active or convalescent COVID-19.

The genes are TRBV5-1 and TRBJ1-1; TRBD1 might be the D (6 bases). The CDR3 is 14 amino acids. Trimming shortened V by 4 bases and J by 1 base, and 11 bases separated the two germline ends. CDR1 and CDR2 (germline): SGHRS, YFSETQ. The CDR3 spells CASSIGQRNTEAFF. CDR3 DNA sequence: TGCGCCAGCAGCATAGGACAGAGGAACACTGAAGCTTTCTTT.

V and J are TRBV12-5 and TRBJ1-2; 8 bases line up with TRBD1. CDR1 is LGHNT and CDR2 is FRNRAP in the germline V gene. The CDR3 has 14 amino acids. The J segment lost 4 bases and the V segment lost 3 bases, leaving 4 bases of the junction unmatched. This CDR3 is CASGFNRGFYGYTF. The DNA of the CDR3 is TGTGCTAGTGGTTTTAACAGGGGGTTCTATGGCTACACCTTC.

The V gene is TRBV5-4, the J gene TRBJ1-2, with 9 bases aligning to TRBD1. J gave up 4 bases and V 2 bases, and 6 bases lay outside the gene matches. Germline CDR1 reads SGHNT; CDR2 reads YYREEE (reference sequence). This CDR3 spans 15 amino acids. In nucleotides, the CDR3 is TGTGCCAGCAGCTTACGGACAGGGGAGTTCTATGGCTACACCTTC. Translation gives CASSLRTGEFYGYTF.

The chain employs TRBV19 and TRBJ2-7; 10 nucleotides line up with TRBD1. The V and J ends lost 6 bases and 6 bases, in that order; junction bases with no gene match: 14. The germline CDR1 and CDR2 sequences are LNHDA and SQIVND (reference sequence). The CDR3 is made up of 16 amino acids. The CDR3 loop is CASSDRTGGNWGEQYF. CDR3 in DNA: TGTGCCAGTAGCGACCGGACAGGGGGAAACTGGGGCGAGCAGTACTTC.

This clone was found a few times. The CDR3: CASSAGTSNEQFF. In DNA form, the CDR3 reads TGTGCCAGCAGTGCCGGGACTTCCAATGAGCAGTTCTTC. The rearrangement links TRBV6-4 to TRBJ2-1; weak D call: TRBD2 (6 bases). Trimming took off 4 bases at V and 6 bases at J, with 10 bases between the two ends. This CDR3 is 13 amino acids long. Germline CDR1 is MRHNA and CDR2 is SNTAGT.

This chain links TRBV3-1 (or the pseudogene TRBV3-2) with TRBJ2-1; the D is unclear. Germline CDR1 and CDR2: LGHDT and YNNKEL (reference sequence). V was clipped by 0 bases and J by 3 bases, with 6 bases between them. CDR3 length: 14 amino acids. CDR3 in DNA: TGTGCCAGCAGCCAAGATGACTTCTACAATGAGCAGTTCTTC. Its translation: CASSQDDFYNEQFF.